The 29 T cell receptor beta chains below were found in one sample sequenced in a study of blood T cell repertoires in COVID-19 (dated by TCRdb to the early 2020s). Library generation was performed with the immunoSEQ multiplex PCR assay. The source is immuneACCESS, and TCRdb retained only in-frame sequences with V and J called. Part of the clones is not carried over; for the studies checked, unresolved V genes explain less than half of this, and the remainder is unexplained. The sample yields around 140,000 clones; around 82% were counted once. Of the sample, more than 1.4% falls within the top ten clones. The specimen was peripheral blood. The receptors were sampled from a man in his sixties with acute or convalescent COVID-19.

The chain employs TRBV7-8 and TRBJ2-7, with TRBD1 matching over 8 bases. The CDR3 length is 16 residues. CDR1 and CDR2 from the germline V gene are SGHVS and FQNEAQ. V shed 1 base, J shed 4 bases, and the junction held 9 bases outside the gene matches. CDR3 sequence: CASSLESGGLGYEQYF. As DNA, the CDR3 is TGTGCCAGCAGCTTAGAATCAGGGGGCTTGGGGTACGAGCAGTACTTC.

The J gene is TRBJ2-1, the V gene TRBV2; D is unclear. The CDR3 sequence is 11 residues long. With 4 bases removed from V and 16 bases from J, the gap between germline ends came to 14 bases. CDR1 SNHLY and CDR2 FYNNEI come from the germline V gene. This CDR3 is CASSVVLKSFF. The CDR3 DNA follows: TGTGCCAGCAGTGTTGTCTTGAAGAGTTTCTTC.

V is TRBV2 and J is TRBJ2-1; 11 nucleotides line up with TRBD2. J lost 11 bases, V lost 6 bases, and 18 bases had no gene match. The CDR3 loop spans 17 amino acids. Germline V gene lookup returns CDR1 SNHLY and CDR2 FYNNEI. CDR3 sequence reads: CASRVESPLAGGSKQFF. The CDR3 coding sequence is TGTGCCAGCAGGGTCGAGTCTCCCTTAGCGGGAGGGTCAAAGCAGTTCTTC.

This clone was counted a single time. The CDR3 loop is CAISGSEVRTGELFF. The CDR3 region has the DNA TGTGCCATCAGTGGATCCGAGGTGCGCACCGGGGAGCTGTTTTTT. The rearrangement uses TRBV10-3 and TRBJ2-2; no definite D call. Looked up from germline, CDR1 is ENHRY and CDR2 is SYGVKD. This CDR3 region has 15 residues. V shed 4 bases and J shed 4 bases, with 13 bases lying between them.

The genes are TRBV6-6 and TRBJ1-5; the D gene is possibly TRBD1 (6 bases). Trimming took off 5 bases at V and 5 bases at J, with 16 bases between the two ends. The CDR3 contains 15 residues. In germline, CDR1 is MNHNY, CDR2 SVGAGI (reference sequence). The CDR3 protein is CASSRSTGSDQPQHF. The CDR3 bases are TGTGCCAGCAGTCGATCTACAGGGAGCGATCAGCCCCAGCATTTT.

On this clone: The sample contains more than one DNA sequence encoding this CDR3. This chain connects TRBV9 to TRBJ2-5; 8 positions agree with TRBD1. The CDR3 runs 15 residues. Germline CDR1 reads SGDLS; CDR2 reads YYNGEE. The V segment lost 0 bases and the J segment 5 bases; nucleotides outside the gene matches: 6. The CDR3 DNA follows: TGTGCCAGCAGCGTAGACCAGGGGGCAGGTGAGACCCAGTACTTC. Its protein is CASSVDQGAGETQYF.

This clone was picked up one time. The chain links TRBV5-6 to TRBJ1-4; 11 bases agree with TRBD1. This CDR3 contains 14 residues. Trimming removed 4 bases from V and 8 bases from J; junction bases left unmatched: 4. Germline CDR1 and CDR2: SGHDT and YYEEEE. CDR3 region: CASSTGTGGEKLFF. DNA of the CDR3: TGTGCCAGCAGCACCGGGACAGGGGGGGAAAAACTGTTTTTT. Combining the CDR3 with reference TRBV5-6 and TRBJ1-4 gives the whole variable domain DAGVTQSPTHLIKTRGQQVTLRCSPKSGHDTVSWYQQALGQGPQFIFQYYEEEERQRGNFPDRFSGHQFPNYSSELNVNALLLGDSALYLCASSTGTGGEKLFFGSGTQLSVL.

The chain joins TRBV6-5 to TRBJ1-1; no reliable D call. The V gene's germline CDR1 is MNHEY and CDR2 SVGAGI. V dropped 0 bases and J dropped 1 base, with 6 bases sitting between them. CDR3 length: 14 residues. This CDR3 reads CASSYSRQNTEAFF. For the CDR3, the DNA is TGTGCCAGCAGTTACTCGAGACAGAACACTGAAGCTTTCTTT.

This clone came up a few times. CDR3 loop: CASGEGGTVSGNTIYF. CDR3 in DNA: TGCGCCAGCGGCGAGGGCGGGACCGTTTCTGGAAACACCATATATTTT. V and J are TRBV5-1 and TRBJ1-3; D may be TRBD1 (5 bases). CDR3 length: 16 residues. CDR1 and CDR2 (germline): SGHRS, YFSETQ. V was clipped by 7 bases and J by 1 base, with 18 bases between them.

V gene TRBV7-6 combines with J gene TRBJ2-7, with TRBD2 matching 10 bases. CDR3 length: 16 amino acids. Germline CDR1 SGHVS, CDR2 FNYEAQ. Trimming cost V 4 bases and J 1 base; bases outside gene matches: 7. The CDR3 nucleotides are TGTGCCAGCAGCTCCGGGGTAGCGGGGGGATCCTACGAGCAGTACTTC. Protein sequence: CASSSGVAGGSYEQYF.

V gene TRBV2 combines with J gene TRBJ2-1; maybe TRBD2 (5 bases). The germline CDR1 and CDR2 sequences are SNHLY and FYNNEI. Trimming took 3 bases from V and 1 from J, leaving 13 bases between them. The CDR3 consists of 16 residues. The CDR3 nucleotides read TGTGCCAGCAGTGATCAAACCTCGGGGTCCTACAATGAGCAGTTCTTC. It specifies CASSDQTSGSYNEQFF.

The gene calls are TRBV10-3 and TRBJ1-1; tentative D call: TRBD1 (5 bases). The germline CDR1 and CDR2 sequences are ENHRY and SYGVKD. V lost 4 bases and J 0 bases, leaving 12 bases between the germline ends. The CDR3 is 15 residues long. The CDR3 coding sequence is TGTGCCATCAGTGTGCACAGGCCAATGAACACTGAAGCTTTCTTT. This translates into CAISVHRPMNTEAFF.

Details on this clone: One junction end does not reproduce the germline sequence, and a read error may be involved. CDR3 in amino acids: CASIGRQGSHSPPHF. The CDR3 DNA is TGTGCCAGCATTGGACGACAGGGGAGCCATTCACCCCCCCACTTT. The V and J genes are TRBV6-5 and TRBJ1-6; 8 nucleotides align to TRBD1. Looked up from germline, CDR1 is MNHEY and CDR2 is SVGAGI. This CDR3 is 15 amino acids long.

The J gene is TRBJ2-2, the V gene TRBV3-1 (or the pseudogene TRBV3-2); 9 bases line up with TRBD2. The CDR3 length is 16 residues. Per the germline V gene, CDR1 is LGHDT and CDR2 is YNNKEL (reference sequence). V shed 1 base, J shed 5 bases, and the junction held 5 bases outside the gene matches. The CDR3 sequence: CASSQGLAGWTGELFF. In DNA, the CDR3 is TGTGCCAGCAGCCAAGGTCTAGCGGGATGGACCGGGGAGCTGTTTTTT.

The chain links TRBV30 to TRBJ1-6; tentative D call: TRBD1 (5 bases). Germline V gene sequence: CDR1 GTSNPN, CDR2 SVGIG (reference sequence). This CDR3 comprises 15 residues. The V end was cut by 3 bases, the J end by 3 bases, with 12 bases between. The CDR3 loop is CAWRAGQLYNSPLHF. CDR3 coding DNA: TGTGCCTGGAGAGCAGGGCAGCTCTATAATTCACCCCTCCACTTT.

V and J are TRBV11-2 and TRBJ2-1; D might be TRBD2 (7 bases). V was cut by 5 bases and J by 4 bases, with 12 bases left in between. The CDR3 totals 14 residues. Germline values: CDR1 SGHAT, CDR2 FQNNGV. The CDR3 is CASSPSGTYNEQFF. The CDR3 DNA is TGTGCCAGCAGCCCGAGCGGGACATACAATGAGCAGTTCTTC. The variable domain in full, with the rest retrieved from reference TRBV11-2 and TRBJ2-1, is EAGVAQSPRYKIIEKRQSVAFWCNPISGHATLYWYQQILGQGPKLLIQFQNNGVVDDSQLPKDRFSAERLKGVDSTLKIQPAKLEDSAVYLCASSPSGTYNEQFFGPGTRLTVL.

This chain uses TRBV30 with TRBJ1-2; D is perhaps TRBD1 (6 bases). The CDR3 is made up of 12 amino acids. Germline loops: CDR1 GTSNPN, CDR2 SVGIG (reference sequence). Trimming pared 4 bases from V and 3 bases from J, leaving 9 bases between. The CDR3 region is CAWNRQDYGYTF. Here the CDR3 DNA reads TGTGCCTGGAACCGACAGGACTATGGCTACACCTTC.

The V gene is TRBV5-6, the J gene TRBJ2-7, with D possibly matching TRBD1 (5 bases). Germline CDR1 and CDR2: SGHDT and YYEEEE. The CDR3 has 15 residues. V lost 3 bases and J 4 bases, leaving 17 bases between the germline ends. The CDR3 sequence: CASSSWTLLYYEQYF. In DNA, the CDR3 is TGTGCCAGCAGCTCCTGGACACTGCTATATTACGAGCAGTACTTC.

The chain recombines TRBV2 with TRBJ2-7; 8 bases map to TRBD2. The V gene's germline CDR1 is SNHLY and CDR2 FYNNEI. The CDR3 sequence is 13 residues long. Trimming took 5 bases from V and 3 from J; bases not matched to a gene: 3. For the CDR3, the DNA is TGTGCCAGCAGTCGGACTAGCAACTACGAGCAGTACTTC. Protein sequence: CASSRTSNYEQYF.

V and J are TRBV19 and TRBJ2-7; possible D gene TRBD2, 7 bases. Germline CDR1 reads LNHDA; CDR2 reads SQIVND (reference sequence). The CDR3 is made up of 14 amino acids. With 1 base removed from V and 4 bases from J, the gap between germline ends came to 11 bases. The CDR3 protein is CASSIAGGIYEQYF. The CDR3 DNA sequence: TGTGCCAGTAGTATAGCGGGGGGCATTTACGAGCAGTACTTC.

This clone appeared a few times. The chain combines TRBV7-3 with TRBJ2-2; 7 bases align to TRBD1. Germline CDR1 is SGHTA and CDR2 is FQGTGA. The CDR3 totals 17 residues. V shed 5 bases and J 0 bases; nucleotides not matched to a gene: 9. CDR3 nucleotide sequence: TGTGCCAGCAGCCCCTCTTTAGGGGGCGCGAACACCGGGGAGCTGTTTTTT. Translation gives CASSPSLGGANTGELFF. Full variable domain (outside the CDR3, taken from reference TRBV7-3 and TRBJ2-2): GAGVSQTPSNKVTEKGKYVELRCDPISGHTALYWYRQSLGQGPEFLIYFQGTGAADDSGLPNDRFFAVRPEGSVSTLKIQRTERGDSAVYLCASSPSLGGANTGELFFGEGSRLTVL.

V and J are TRBV6-5 and TRBJ1-2, with 7 bases that match TRBD1. CDR3 length: 11 amino acids. Trimming at V came to 10 bases and at J to 5 bases, leaving 4 bases not matched to a gene. CDR1 is MNHEY, CDR2 SVGAGI, per germline. The CDR3 sequence is CATLTGYGYTF. Written as DNA, the CDR3 is TGTGCCACTCTGACAGGGTATGGCTACACCTTC.

The CDR3 is CASSQFSYGVSPLHF. CDR3 in DNA: TGTGCCAGCAGCCAGTTTTCCTACGGGGTTTCACCCCTCCACTTT. The rearrangement joins TRBV3-1 (or the pseudogene TRBV3-2) to TRBJ1-6; no definite D call. The germline CDR1 and CDR2 sequences are LGHDT and YNNKEL (reference sequence). The V and J ends lost 3 bases and 9 bases respectively, with 15 bases between them. The CDR3 runs to 15 residues.

The V gene is TRBV6-5, the J gene TRBJ2-3, with D possibly matching TRBD1 (6 bases). The CDR3 is 13 amino acids. CDR1 is MNHEY, CDR2 SVGAGI, per germline. Trimming removed 6 bases from V and 1 base from J, with 8 bases in between. The CDR3 is CASRRQGTDTQYF. The CDR3 region has the DNA TGTGCCAGCAGGCGACAGGGCACAGATACGCAGTATTTT.

V usage is TRBV5-1 and J usage is TRBJ2-2, with D unresolved. V gave up 0 bases and J gave up 3 bases, with 9 bases separating them. CDR3 length equals 15 residues. Germline values: CDR1 SGHRS, CDR2 YFSETQ. This chain's CDR3 is CASSLGPGDTGELFF. The CDR3 nucleotides are TGCGCCAGCAGCTTGGGACCGGGTGACACCGGGGAGCTGTTTTTT.

This chain uses TRBV11-2 with TRBJ2-1, with 7 nucleotides matching TRBD1. The junction had 9 bases not matched to a gene; V was cut back by 5 bases and J by 5 bases. The CDR3 totals 15 residues. Germline CDR1 SGHAT, CDR2 FQNNGV. The CDR3 DNA sequence: TGTGCCAGCAGCCTCCAAGGGACAGCCAACAATGAGCAGTTCTTC. It translates to CASSLQGTANNEQFF. The variable domain in full, completed from reference TRBV11-2 and TRBJ2-1, reads EAGVAQSPRYKIIEKRQSVAFWCNPISGHATLYWYQQILGQGPKLLIQFQNNGVVDDSQLPKDRFSAERLKGVDSTLKIQPAKLEDSAVYLCASSLQGTANNEQFFGPGTRLTVL.

This clone was recorded a few times. The V gene is TRBV15, the J gene TRBJ1-3; unclear D gene. Germline values: CDR1 LNHNV, CDR2 YYDKDF (reference sequence). V was cut by 0 bases and J by 1 base, with 7 bases left in between. This CDR3 contains 15 residues. This chain's CDR3 is CATSRELRSGNTIYF. As DNA, the CDR3 is TGTGCCACCAGCAGAGAGTTGCGGTCTGGAAACACCATATATTTT.

For the CDR3, the DNA is TGTGCCAGCAGCTCAGACAGGGACGGGTGGGAGACCCAGTACTTC. Protein: CASSSDRDGWETQYF. The chain recombines TRBV5-5 with TRBJ2-5; 7 bases match TRBD1. This CDR3 has 15 residues. Trimming removed 3 bases from V and 5 bases from J; junction bases left unmatched: 10. Germline V gene lookup returns CDR1 SGHKS and CDR2 YYEKEE (reference sequence).

This sequence joins TRBV4-2 and TRBJ2-1, with TRBD2 as a possible D gene (6 bases). CDR1 is LGHNA, CDR2 YNFKEQ, per germline. Trimming cost V 0 bases and J 9 bases, with 12 bases left between them. The CDR3 length is 14 residues. The CDR3 DNA sequence: TGTGCCAGCAGCCAAGATGATGGGACTCCTGAGCAGTTCTTC. This sequence encodes CASSQDDGTPEQFF.